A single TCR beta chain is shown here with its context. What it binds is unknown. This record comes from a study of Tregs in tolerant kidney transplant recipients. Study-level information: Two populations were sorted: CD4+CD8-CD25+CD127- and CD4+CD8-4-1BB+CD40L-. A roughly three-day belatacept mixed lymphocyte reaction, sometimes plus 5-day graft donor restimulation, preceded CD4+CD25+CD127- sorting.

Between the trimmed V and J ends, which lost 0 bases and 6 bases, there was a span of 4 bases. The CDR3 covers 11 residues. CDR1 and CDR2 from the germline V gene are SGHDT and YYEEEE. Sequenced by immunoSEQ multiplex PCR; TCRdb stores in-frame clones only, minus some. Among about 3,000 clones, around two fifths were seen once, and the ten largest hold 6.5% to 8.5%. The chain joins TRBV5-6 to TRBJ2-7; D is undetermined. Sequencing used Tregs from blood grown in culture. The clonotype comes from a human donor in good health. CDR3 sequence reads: CASSLGLEQYF. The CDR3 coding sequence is TGTGCCAGCAGCTTGGGTCTCGAGCAGTACTTC. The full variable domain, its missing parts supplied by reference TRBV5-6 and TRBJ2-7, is DAGVTQSPTHLIKTRGQQVTLRCSPKSGHDTVSWYQQALGQGPQFIFQYYEEEERQRGNFPDRFSGHQFPNYSSELNVNALLLGDSALYLCASSLGLEQYFGPGTRLTVT.